The present entry profiles one T cell receptor beta chain with its context. The source of the sample is a study of cytomegalovirus exposure and HLA in healthy donors. The PCR used 60 Vbeta and 13 Jbeta primers. Generated by immunoSEQ multiplex PCR, the TCRdb table keeps only in-frame clones and is missing some. The sample includes under 110,000 clones, approximately 85% seen only once; the top ten take about 3.9%. The TCR originated in a man aged 25-40 years in good health and CMV-seronegative. The sequencing input was PBMCs.

The CDR3 here is CASSFDKTFYNEQFF. DNA of the CDR3: TGTGCCAGCAGTTTCGATAAGACTTTCTACAATGAGCAGTTCTTC. The rearrangement links TRBV27 to TRBJ2-1; D is uncertain. The CDR3 spans 15 residues. Trimming left V 3 bases short and J 3 bases short, with 12 bases between. Germline loops: CDR1 MNHEY, CDR2 SMNVEV (reference sequence).